This T cell receptor (beta chain) was captured by sequencing in a study of CD8+CD57+ T cells in acquired aplastic anemia. This clonotype has just a few counts. Researchers used genomic DNA as the template to profile TCR beta VDJ and CDR3. TCRdb recomputed calls from the reads with MiXCR, one row per CDR3 protein. The sample shows under 200,000 distinct CDR3 sequences, 48% of them seen only once. Patients sequenced had flow cytometry evidence of CD8+CD57+ cell expansion. Source material: sorted CD4+, CD8+, or CD8+CD57+ T cells (not recorded which) from PBMCs. The TCR was taken from a human donor with aplastic anemia.

The CDR3 coding sequence is TGTGCCAGCAGCGCCGCACGGTATGGCTACACCTTC. Translating gives CASSAARYGYTF. The genes are TRBV7-9 and TRBJ1-2; the D is unclear. V was clipped by 5 bases and J by 5 bases, with 9 bases between them. Germline loops: CDR1 SEHNR, CDR2 FQNEAQ (reference sequence). The CDR3 runs 12 residues.